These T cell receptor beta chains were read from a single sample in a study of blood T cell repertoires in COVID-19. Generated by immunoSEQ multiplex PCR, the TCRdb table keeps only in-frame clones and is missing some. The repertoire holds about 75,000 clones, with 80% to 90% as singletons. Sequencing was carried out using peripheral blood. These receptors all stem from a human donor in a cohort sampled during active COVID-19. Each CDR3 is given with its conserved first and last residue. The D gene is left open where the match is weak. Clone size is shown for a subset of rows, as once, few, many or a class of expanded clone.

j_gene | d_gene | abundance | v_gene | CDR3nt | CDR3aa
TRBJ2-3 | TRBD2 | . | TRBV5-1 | TGCGCCAGCAGCACTGGGACTAGCGGGCTCACAGATACGCAGTATTTT | CASSTGTSGLTDTQYF
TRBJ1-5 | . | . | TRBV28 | TGTGCCAGCAGTTCGACAGATGATAGCAATCAGCCCCAGCATTTT | CASSSTDDSNQPQHF
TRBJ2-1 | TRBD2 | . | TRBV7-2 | TGTGCCAGCAGCCCCAGCAGTTCGAGCGGGGGTGAGCAGTTCTTC | CASSPSSSSGGEQFF
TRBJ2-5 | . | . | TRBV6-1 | TGTGCCAGCAGTGAAGGGCAGCAAGAGACCCAGTACTTC | CASSEGQQETQYF
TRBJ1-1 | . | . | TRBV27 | TGTGCCAGCAGTTTATCGTCCAGGGGCAGCACTGAAGCTTTCTTT | CASSLSSRGSTEAFF
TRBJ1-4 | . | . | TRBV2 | TGTGCCAGCAGTGAATTGGGGGCCGGGGAAAAACTGTTTTTT | CASSELGAGEKLFF
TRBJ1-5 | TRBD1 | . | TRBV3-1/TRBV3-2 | TGTGCCAGCAGCCCGGGACAGTCTAGCAATCAGCCCCAGCATTTT | CASSPGQSSNQPQHF
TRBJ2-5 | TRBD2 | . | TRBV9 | TGTGCCAGCAGCGTTTCTACCACTAGCGGCCAAGAGACCCAGTACTTC | CASSVSTTSGQETQYF
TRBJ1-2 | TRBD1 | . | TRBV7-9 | TGTGCCAGCAGCTTAGTCGGAGGGGGCTACGATGGCTACACCTTC | CASSLVGGGYDGYTF
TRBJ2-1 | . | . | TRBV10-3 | TGTGCCATCAGGGCTTCCTACAATGAGCAGTTCTTC | CAIRASYNEQFF
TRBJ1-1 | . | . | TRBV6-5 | TGTGCCAGCAGGTCGATAGGGGCTAACACTGAAGCTTTCTTT | CASRSIGANTEAFF
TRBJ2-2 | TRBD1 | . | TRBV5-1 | TGCGCCAGCAGCACGGGACAGGGGGACACCGGGGAGCTGTTTTTT | CASSTGQGDTGELFF
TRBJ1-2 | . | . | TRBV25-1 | TGTGCCAGCAGAAGAGAGGGAAACTATGGCTACACCTTC | CASRREGNYGYTF
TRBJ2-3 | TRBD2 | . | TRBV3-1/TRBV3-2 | TGTGCCAGCAGCCAAGGACTAGCGGGCACAGATACGCAGTATTTT | CASSQGLAGTDTQYF
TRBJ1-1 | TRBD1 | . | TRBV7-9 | TGTGCCAGCAGCTTAGGGACAGGGGTCTACACTGAAGCTTTCTTT | CASSLGTGVYTEAFF
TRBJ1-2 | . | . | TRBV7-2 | TGTGCCAGCAGCCCGGGACAACTTAACTATGGCTACACCTTC | CASSPGQLNYGYTF
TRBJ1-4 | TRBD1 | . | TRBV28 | TGTGCCAGCAAAGGGGGCACTAATGAAAAACTGTTTTTT | CASKGGTNEKLFF
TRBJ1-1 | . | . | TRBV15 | TGTGCCACCAGCCGCCCGACAGGAACAGTGAACACTGAAGCTTTCTTT | CATSRPTGTVNTEAFF
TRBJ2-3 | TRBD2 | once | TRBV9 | TGTGCCAGCAGCGAGAGCGGGAGTACCGCAGATACGCAGTATTTT | CASSESGSTADTQYF
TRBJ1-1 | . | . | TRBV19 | TGTGCCAGTAGTATAGAGGCCAGGGAAGCTTTCTTT | CASSIEAREAFF
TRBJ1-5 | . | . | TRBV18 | TGTGCCAGCCTCCGCGGCCCTGGTGAGCCCCAGCATTTT | CASLRGPGEPQHF
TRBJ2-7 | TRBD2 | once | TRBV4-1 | TGCGCCAGCAGCCAATTAAAGGGAGGGGACGAGCAGTACTTC | CASSQLKGGDEQYF
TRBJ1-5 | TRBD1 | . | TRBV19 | TGTGCCAGTAGTATAAGCCCGACTGCGACAGGGAATCAGCCCCAGCATTTT | CASSISPTATGNQPQHF
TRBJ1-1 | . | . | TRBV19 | TGTGCCAGTAGTTGGAGGGACACTGAAGCTTTCTTT | CASSWRDTEAFF
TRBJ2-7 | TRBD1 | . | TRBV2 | TGTGCCAGCACTGACCTAGGGGGCGGGTCCTCCTACGAGCAGTACTTC | CASTDLGGGSSYEQYF
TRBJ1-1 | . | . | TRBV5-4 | TGTGCCAGCAGCTCGGAGGGCTTGAACACTGAAGCTTTCTTT | CASSSEGLNTEAFF
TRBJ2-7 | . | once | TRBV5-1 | TGCGCCAGCAGCCCTGGGGGGACTGGGGCCTACGAGCAGTACTTC | CASSPGGTGAYEQYF
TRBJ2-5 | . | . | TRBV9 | TGTGCCAGCAGCGTAGGCCCTAAAGAGACCCAGTACTTC | CASSVGPKETQYF
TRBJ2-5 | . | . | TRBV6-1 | TGTGCCAGCAGTGACCAGAGGGGGGAGACCCAGTACTTC | CASSDQRGETQYF
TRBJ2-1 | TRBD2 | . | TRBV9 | TGTGCCAGCAGCGTTAGCGGGAGCCCAGGGATTTACAATGAGCAGTTCTTC | CASSVSGSPGIYNEQFF
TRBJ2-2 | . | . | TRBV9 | TGTGCCAGCAGGGGCAACACCGGGGAGCTGTTTTTT | CASRGNTGELFF
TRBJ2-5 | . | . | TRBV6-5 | TGTGCCAGCAGTTACCGGGGGGAGACCCAGTACTTC | CASSYRGETQYF
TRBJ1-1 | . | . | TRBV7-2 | TGTGCCAGCAGCTCAAGGAGTGGGAGCACTGAAGCTTTCTTT | CASSSRSGSTEAFF
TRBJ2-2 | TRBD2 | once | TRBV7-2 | TGTGCCAGCAGCTCGGTAGGGCGGGAGGCCCGAAGTAGGTCCGGGGAGCTGTTTTTT | CASSSVGREARSRSGELFF
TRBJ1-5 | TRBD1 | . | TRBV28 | TGTGCCAGCAGAAAAGACAGGGGCTGGGTTCAGCCCCAGCATTTT | CASRKDRGWVQPQHF
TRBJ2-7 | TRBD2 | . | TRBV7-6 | TGTGCCAGCAGCTCCGGACTAGCGGGGGCCATCTACGAGCAGTACTTC | CASSSGLAGAIYEQYF
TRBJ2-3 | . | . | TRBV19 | TGTGCCAGTAGTATAGATACGGCAGGGGGCACAGATACGCAGTATTTT | CASSIDTAGGTDTQYF
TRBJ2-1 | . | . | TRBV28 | TGTGCCGCGGAAGGCGGGGCCAATGAGCAGTTCTTC | CAAEGGANEQFF
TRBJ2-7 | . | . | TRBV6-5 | TGTGCCAGCAGCCAGAGGAGGGCTCAAGGATACGAGCAGTACTTC | CASSQRRAQGYEQYF
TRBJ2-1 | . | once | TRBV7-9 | TGTGCCAGCAGCTTCCCCGGGAAATACAATGAGCAGTTCTTC | CASSFPGKYNEQFF
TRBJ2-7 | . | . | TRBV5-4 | TGTGCCAGCAGCTTGGACCCGCAGTCCGAGCAGTACTTC | CASSLDPQSEQYF
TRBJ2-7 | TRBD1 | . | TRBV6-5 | TGTGCCAGCAGTATAGACAGGGGGACCTACGAGCAGTACTTC | CASSIDRGTYEQYF
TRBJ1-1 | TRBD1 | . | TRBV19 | TGTGCCAGTAGTATGACAGGGCAAAACGACACTGAAGCTTTCTTT | CASSMTGQNDTEAFF
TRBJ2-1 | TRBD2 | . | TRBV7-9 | TGTGCCAGCAGCTTAGCTAGCGGGAGGGATGAGCAGTTCTTC | CASSLASGRDEQFF
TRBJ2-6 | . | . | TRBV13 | TGTGCCAGCAGCTTAGCCTTAGACATATCTGGGGCCAACGTCCTGACTTTC | CASSLALDISGANVLTF
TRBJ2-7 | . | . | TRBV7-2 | TGTGCCAGCAGCTTAATTGAGGAGCAGTACTTC | CASSLIEEQYF
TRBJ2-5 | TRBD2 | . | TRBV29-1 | TGCAGCGTGGCTAGCGGGGGCCCCAGGATGGAGACCCAGTACTTC | CSVASGGPRMETQYF
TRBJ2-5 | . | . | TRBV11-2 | TGTGCCAGCAGCTTATTGGAGGGTCGGATACAGACCCAGTACTTC | CASSLLEGRIQTQYF
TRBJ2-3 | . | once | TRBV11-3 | TGTGCCAGCAGCTTAGACTCCGATACGCAGTATTTT | CASSLDSDTQYF
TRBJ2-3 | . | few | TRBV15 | TGTGCCACCAGCAGAGAAGCAGGCTACACAGATACGCAGTATTTT | CATSREAGYTDTQYF
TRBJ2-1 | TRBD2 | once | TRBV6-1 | TGTGCCAGCAGTGAACCCGGACTAGCGGGGGGATACAATGAGCAGTTCTTC | CASSEPGLAGGYNEQFF
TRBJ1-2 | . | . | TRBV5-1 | TGCGCCAGCAGCGAAGGGAGTCGGAGTGGCTACACCTTC | CASSEGSRSGYTF